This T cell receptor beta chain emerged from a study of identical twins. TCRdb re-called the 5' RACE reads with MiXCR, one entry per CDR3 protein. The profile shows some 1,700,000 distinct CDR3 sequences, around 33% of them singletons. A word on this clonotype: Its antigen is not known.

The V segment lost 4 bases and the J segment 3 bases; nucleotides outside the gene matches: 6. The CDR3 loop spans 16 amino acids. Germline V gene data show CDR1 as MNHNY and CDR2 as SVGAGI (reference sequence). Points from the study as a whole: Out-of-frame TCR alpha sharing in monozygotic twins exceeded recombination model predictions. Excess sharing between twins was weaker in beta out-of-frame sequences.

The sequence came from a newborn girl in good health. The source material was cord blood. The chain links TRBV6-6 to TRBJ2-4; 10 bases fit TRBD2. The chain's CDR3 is CASSSTSGTGKNIQYF. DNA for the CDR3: TGTGCCAGCAGTTCAACTAGCGGGACGGGCAAAAACATTCAGTACTTC.